The rows below give T cell receptor beta chains drawn from one sample of a study of OX40 agonist ivuxolimab in advanced cancers. Here immunoSEQ multiplex PCR was the method, and the copy in TCRdb shows in-frame clones only, minus some. This sample carries approximately 61,000 clones, around 93% of them seen once, and the ten largest clones take 1.5% to 2%. Sequenced here: CD4+ or CD8+ T cells sorted from blood, sampled in a trial of the OX40 agonist ivuxolimab. Receptors originate from an adult with an advanced solid tumor such as melanoma, head and neck, liver or kidney cancer. The CDR3 runs from the conserved cysteine through the conserved F or W. D genes are given only for firm matches. Expanded clones are given a class, and other clones once, few, many or no size at all.

-,TRBJ1-2,-,TRBV7-9,CASSLPGLYGYTF,TGTGCCAGCAGCTTGCCAGGCCTCTATGGCTACACCTTC
-,TRBJ2-7,-,TRBV7-9,CASSLVPYEQYF,TGTGCCAGCAGCTTAGTCCCCTACGAGCAGTACTTC
-,TRBJ2-6,-,TRBV19,CASSITTASGANVLTF,TGTGCCAGTAGTATAACAACCGCCTCTGGGGCCAACGTCCTGACTTTC
-,TRBJ1-5,-,TRBV28,CASSLTWEQPQHF,TGTGCCAGCAGTTTGACCTGGGAGCAGCCCCAGCATTTT
-,TRBJ2-5,TRBD2,TRBV5-1,CASSLTPLAGALYQETQYF,TGCGCCAGCAGCTTGACTCCACTAGCGGGAGCTTTATACCAAGAGACCCAGTACTTC
-,TRBJ1-3,-,TRBV30,CAWSLGGSGNTIYF,TGTGCCTGGTCCCTAGGGGGCTCTGGAAACACCATATATTTT
-,TRBJ2-5,-,TRBV2,CASSERASYQETQYF,TGTGCCAGCAGTGAGCGGGCCTCGTACCAAGAGACCCAGTACTTC
-,TRBJ2-5,TRBD2,TRBV30,CAWSEASGFPETQYF,TGTGCCTGGAGTGAGGCTAGCGGGTTCCCTGAGACCCAGTACTTC
-,TRBJ2-2,-,TRBV2,CASSGNRVSGELFF,TGTGCCAGCAGCGGGAACAGGGTTTCGGGGGAGCTGTTTTTT
-,TRBJ1-5,TRBD1,TRBV19,CASSMIHRGGNQPQHF,TGTGCCAGTAGTATGATTCACAGGGGGGGCAATCAGCCCCAGCATTTT
-,TRBJ1-1,TRBD1,TRBV2,CASQKLKTGRSNTEAFF,TGTGCCAGCCAGAAACTCAAGACAGGGAGGTCGAACACTGAAGCTTTCTTT
-,TRBJ1-5,-,TRBV19,CASSIDNSSNQPQHF,TGTGCCAGTAGTATAGACAACAGTAGCAATCAGCCCCAGCATTTT
once,TRBJ1-1,-,TRBV5-1,CASSWTANTEAFF,TGCGCCAGCAGTTGGACAGCGAACACTGAAGCTTTCTTT
-,TRBJ2-7,-,TRBV11-3,CASSPSGAFGEQYF,TGTGCCAGCAGCCCGTCAGGGGCGTTCGGCGAGCAGTACTTC
-,TRBJ2-3,-,TRBV19,CASRWNGARTDTQYF,TGTGCCAGTAGATGGAACGGTGCACGCACAGATACGCAGTATTTT
-,TRBJ2-2,-,TRBV28,CASSLPQVGGELFF,TGTGCCAGCAGTTTACCCCAGGTTGGCGGGGAGCTGTTTTTT
-,TRBJ2-1,-,TRBV2,CASSDQGLGEQFF,TGTGCCAGCAGTGACCAGGGGCTTGGAGAGCAGTTCTTC
-,TRBJ1-6,-,TRBV30,CAWTLNNSPLHF,TGTGCCTGGACATTAAATAATTCACCCCTCCACTTT
-,TRBJ2-7,-,TRBV2,CASRYSYEQYF,TGTGCCAGCAGGTACTCCTACGAGCAGTACTTC
-,TRBJ2-5,-,TRBV7-2,CASSPVFPSETQYF,TGTGCCAGCAGTCCCGTTTTCCCCTCAGAGACCCAGTACTTC
-,TRBJ1-1,TRBD1,TRBV18,CASSPNIQGRGNTEAFF,TGTGCCAGCTCACCTAATATACAGGGGAGAGGGAACACTGAAGCTTTCTTT
once,TRBJ2-3,-,TRBV7-2,CASSRGTGTDTQYF,TGTGCCAGCAGCCGCGGGACTGGCACAGATACGCAGTATTTT
-,TRBJ1-4,-,TRBV10-2,CASSSWGIGRGANEKLFF,TGCGCCAGCAGTTCTTGGGGGATTGGGCGCGGAGCTAATGAAAAACTGTTTTTT
once,TRBJ2-1,TRBD2,TRBV28,CASRDLSGRGYNEQFF,TGTGCCAGCAGGGACCTAAGCGGGAGGGGGTACAATGAGCAGTTCTTC
-,TRBJ1-1,-,TRBV28,CASSLQGYTEAFF,TGTGCCAGCAGTTTACAGGGGTACACTGAAGCTTTCTTT
-,TRBJ2-1,-,TRBV11-3,CASSLGGSEQFF,TGTGCCAGCAGCTTAGGAGGGAGTGAGCAGTTCTTC
-,TRBJ2-3,-,TRBV6-6,CASSYRDRLNTQYF,TGTGCCAGCAGTTATCGCGACAGGCTAAATACGCAGTATTTT
-,TRBJ2-7,-,TRBV28,CASSLFARPPGEQYF,TGTGCCAGCAGTCTTTTTGCCAGGCCTCCTGGAGAGCAGTACTTC
-,TRBJ2-7,TRBD1,TRBV6-5,CASRPTGWTYEQYF,TGTGCCAGCAGGCCGACAGGGTGGACCTACGAGCAGTACTTC
-,TRBJ2-7,TRBD1,TRBV27,CASSFRDRAWEQYF,TGTGCCAGCAGTTTCAGGGACAGGGCCTGGGAGCAGTACTTC
-,TRBJ2-2,TRBD1,TRBV28,CASKPKGQGAHTGELFF,TGTGCCAGCAAGCCGAAGGGACAGGGGGCGCATACCGGGGAGCTGTTTTTT
-,TRBJ2-7,TRBD1,TRBV7-9,CATSWGDRDHEQYF,TGTGCCACCTCGTGGGGGGACAGGGACCACGAGCAGTACTTC
-,TRBJ2-3,TRBD1,TRBV6-1,CASSAPGTGADTQYF,TGTGCCAGCAGTGCCCCCGGGACAGGGGCAGATACGCAGTATTTT
-,TRBJ1-2,-,TRBV23-1,CASSPQLRTSPGDGYTF,TGCGCCAGCAGTCCTCAACTAAGGACATCCCCGGGGGATGGCTACACCTTC
few,TRBJ2-7,TRBD2,TRBV30,CAWSLAGGFYEQYF,TGTGCCTGGAGTTTAGCGGGGGGGTTCTACGAGCAGTACTTC
-,TRBJ2-6,-,TRBV5-6,CASSRGRGFASGANVLTF,TGTGCCAGCAGTCGGGGCAGAGGTTTTGCGTCTGGGGCCAACGTCCTGACTTTC
few,TRBJ2-1,TRBD2,TRBV10-2,CASSLAGGGYNEQFF,TGCGCCAGCAGTTTAGCGGGAGGGGGGTACAATGAGCAGTTCTTC
-,TRBJ1-2,TRBD1,TRBV5-1,CASSLTGGTNYGYTF,TGCGCCAGCAGCTTGACAGGGGGCACTAACTATGGCTACACCTTC
-,TRBJ1-4,-,TRBV28,CASSFSGASKEKLFF,TGTGCCAGCAGTTTTTCTGGGGCATCAAAAGAAAAACTGTTTTTT
-,TRBJ2-2,TRBD2,TRBV19,CASRPGLANTGELFF,TGTGCCAGTAGACCGGGACTAGCGAACACCGGGGAGCTGTTTTTT
once,TRBJ2-6,-,TRBV9,CASSGDGGDSGANVLTF,TGTGCCAGCAGCGGGGACGGGGGAGACTCTGGGGCCAACGTCCTGACTTTC
-,TRBJ1-2,-,TRBV11-2,CASSLAGGAYGYTF,TGTGCCAGCAGCTTAGCTGGGGGCGCTTATGGCTACACCTTC
-,TRBJ1-1,-,TRBV9,CASSVEVFSRGLAVF,TGTGCCAGCAGCGTAGAAGTCTTTAGTCGCGGCCTAGCGGTCTTT
-,TRBJ1-4,-,TRBV4-3,CASSQDREVSYEKLFF,TGCGCCAGCAGCCAAGACAGGGAGGTATCTTATGAAAAACTGTTTTTT
-,TRBJ1-2,TRBD1,TRBV30,CAWRGQATYGYTF,TGTGCCTGGAGGGGACAGGCGACCTATGGCTACACCTTC
once,TRBJ1-4,-,TRBV30,CAWSVDEKLFF,TGTGCCTGGAGTGTGGATGAAAAACTGTTTTTT
-,TRBJ2-2,-,TRBV5-4,CASSLGYGTGELFF,TGTGCCAGCAGCTTGGGGTATGGCACCGGGGAGCTGTTTTTT
-,TRBJ1-2,-,TRBV7-2,CASSLGIRQVGVNYGYTF,TGTGCCAGCAGCTTAGGGATAAGACAGGTGGGAGTTAACTATGGCTACACCTTC
once,TRBJ2-7,TRBD1,TRBV6-1,CASSGTGRLYEQYF,TGTGCCAGCAGTGGGACAGGCAGGCTCTACGAGCAGTACTTC
-,TRBJ1-2,-,TRBV7-2,CASSLARASLDGYTF,TGTGCCAGCAGTCTCGCCCGGGCCAGCCTGGATGGCTACACCTTC
-,TRBJ2-3,-,TRBV7-8,CASSLALEGTDTQYF,TGTGCCAGCAGCTTAGCGTTGGAGGGCACAGATACGCAGTATTTT
-,TRBJ1-1,-,TRBV7-8,CASSLGPIPSATEAFF,TGTGCCAGCAGCTTAGGGCCAATTCCCTCCGCCACTGAAGCTTTCTTT
-,TRBJ2-7,-,TRBV6-1,CASKLSGHSYEQYF,TGTGCCAGCAAACTTTCGGGCCACTCCTACGAGCAGTACTTC
-,TRBJ1-1,-,TRBV6-6,CASSYSRLYNTEAFF,TGTGCCAGCAGTTACTCGAGGCTCTATAACACTGAAGCTTTCTTT
-,TRBJ1-1,-,TRBV7-3,CASSFRRIRNTEAFF,TGTGCCAGCAGCTTTAGAAGGATCCGGAACACTGAAGCTTTCTTT
-,TRBJ1-3,-,TRBV28,CASISGKSSGNTIYF,TGTGCCAGCATTTCGGGAAAAAGCTCTGGAAACACCATATATTTT
-,TRBJ1-5,-,TRBV28,CASSPGANSNQPQHF,TGTGCCAGCAGTCCGGGGGCGAATAGCAATCAGCCCCAGCATTTT
few,TRBJ2-5,-,TRBV6-4,CASSDSSVRETQYF,TGTGCCAGCAGTGACTCAAGTGTCAGAGAGACCCAGTACTTC
-,TRBJ1-5,-,TRBV6-1,CASSPEGHQPQHF,TGTGCCAGCTCCCCCGAGGGGCATCAGCCCCAGCATTTT